This T cell receptor beta chain was identified during a study of T cell responses to AZD1222 COVID-19 vaccine. Study-level points and caveats: Spike-specific TCR breadth and depth both grew after two AZD1222 doses. Vaccine-associated CD4 TCRs ranged over spike, dominating at 160-218 and 743-854.

Analyses pooled second doses at about 4 or about 12 weeks. Repertoires were generated with immunoSEQ multiplex PCR, while TCRdb's copy carries only in-frame clones and drops some. The sample shows approximately 130,000 clones, more than 85% of them seen only once. About this clone itself: Its antigen is currently unknown.

This clonotype was obtained from an adult who received the AZD1222 COVID-19 vaccine. This sample comprised peripheral blood, obtained 28 days after the second AZD1222 dose.

DNA for the CDR3: TGTGCCAGCAGTGAATTAAAGATCGGGGTGGTTGCCAAAAACATTCAGTACTTC. Translated: CASSELKIGVVAKNIQYF. The chain carries TRBV6-1 and TRBJ2-4; perhaps TRBD2 as D (5 bases). V lost 2 bases, J lost 1 base, and 18 bases lay in between. Germline CDR1 reads MNHNS; CDR2 reads SASEGT. This CDR3 contains 18 residues.